The present entry profiles one TCR beta chain with its context. This specimen comes from a study of T cell responses to AZD1222 COVID-19 vaccine. Assay used: immunoSEQ multiplex PCR; TCRdb lists only in-frame clones, some missing. This sample has roughly 89,000 clones; approximately 87% occur once, and the top ten carry roughly 4.8%. The CDR3 length is 14 residues. Deletions cut 7 bases from V and 0 bases from J, with 11 bases between. CDR1 and CDR2 (germline): SNHLY, FYNNEI. The V gene is TRBV2, the J gene TRBJ2-3; D might be TRBD1 (5 bases). The TCR was taken from an adult in good health. Material: peripheral blood, obtained on day 0 of MenACWY control vaccination. The chain's CDR3 is CASMRQPSTDTQYF. CDR3 DNA: TGTGCCAGCATGAGACAGCCTAGCACAGATACGCAGTATTTT.